The present TCR beta chain was sequenced within a study of human T cells and chemical hapten exposure (dated by TCRdb to the early 2020s). Looking at the study overall: For sensitization, 2% DPC in acetone was applied to a roughly 2 cm by roughly 2 cm area of upper inner arm skin. Weekly therapeutic DPC doses were additionally applied to the scalp of patients throughout the approximately 25-week study period. Patch testing on the upper back used Finn chambers containing 0.01% DPC, with scoring done after 6 days according to International Contact Dermatitis Research Group standards. Alopecia areata with under or over 50% scalp involvement, alopecia totalis and alopecia universalis were represented in the patient cohort, which was mostly female. The libraries were sequenced as a pool, and the TCR yield per sample differed mostly because of small variations in library volumes within the pool. This study followed changes in the peripheral blood TCR repertoire in vivo during primary and secondary sensitization of alopecia patients to the hapten diphenylcyclopropenone (DPC). Blood samples were taken from patients before sensitization (week 0) and then at 2, 6 and about 24 weeks after DPC sensitization. Approximately 30 alopecia patients provided blood for TCR sequencing at one to four time points (pre-sensitization, 2, 6 and 24 weeks). Overall study results and their limits: Repeated subsampling changed both the strength of the expansion versus patch-test correlation and the threshold at which the correlation became significant. Patch test score correlated positively with the number of PT1 expanded TCRs, reaching significance at thresholds 8, 16 and 32 but not at 4. Compared with pre-sensitization or healthy control sets, expanded TCRs formed significantly more large CDR3 similarity clusters, which is consistent with antigen-driven responses. DPC sensitization did not change the number of TCRs with a frequency above 1 in 1000, and there was no evidence of changes in global repertoire structure. Because every patient had alopecia, a presumed autoimmune disease, the patients' immune response might differ from that of healthy individuals.

CDR3 length: 14 amino acids, cysteine to phenylalanine. Only CDR3 DNA remains: 42 bases, in frame from the first base. V is pruned by 3 bases and J by 4 bases, leaving 4 bases of the junction without a gene match. Sequences MNHEY (CDR1) and SMNVEV (CDR2) are obtained from the germline V gene (reference sequence). The library came from RACE. Reads for this sample came from a NextSeq 500. During library preparation, unique molecular identifiers were attached to individual cDNA molecules so that TCRs could be counted quantitatively and reproducibly. Each blood RNA sample was used to sequence both TCR alpha and TCR beta chains. In the paper's pipeline: The median number of TCRs per sample was approximately 98,000, ranging from about 23,224 to 690,600. The Decombinator software suite was used to annotate V, J and CDR3 in the TCR reads. For the PS versus PT1 abundance plots, all samples were subsampled to the same number of TCRs (28,000). TCRs were defined as expanded if absent before sensitization and observed at least eight times at the 2-week time point. TCRdb took the public reads, trimmed them with fastp at Q25, ran MiXCR for clone calling and kept in-frame beta chains. Identical CDR3 proteins give one entry, which carries the most common genes and DNA. These V and J calls rely on TCRdb rather than the paper's analysis. This sample holds roughly 38,000 distinct CDR3 sequences; 9.5% to 15% were observed only once. The ten largest clones add up to 4.5% to 6% of the sample.

Turning to this clonotype: Its antigen is unknown. Base qualities are not provided; no much larger clone lies one nucleotide away.

According to the study, the label for this sample's time point signals: pre-sensitization, week 0. In light of the paper, this sample's treatment or condition label describes: therapeutic diphenylcyclopropenone sensitization with weekly scalp DPC. Blood at each patch-test visit was drawn before the patch test was applied. To be eligible, patients had to be aged 18 to 70, diagnosed with alopecia and judged suitable for DPC therapy, while pregnant patients were excluded. Total RNA was extracted from unfractionated whole blood collected in Tempus Blood RNA tubes. The material sequenced was whole blood, taken in connection with sensitization to the hapten diphenylcyclopropenone (DPC). Recombination joined TRBV27 with TRBJ2-7, with 9 bases aligning to TRBD1. This sequence originates from a woman in her twenties or thirties with alopecia areata. Some clones in this sample may be carry-over from other donors' samples. The CDR3 loop reads CASSLTGGGYEQYF. The DNA reads TGTGCCAGCAGTTTGACAGGGGGAGGGTACGAGCAGTACTTC.